The 9 T cell receptor beta chains reported below all come from one sample, sequenced in a study of vaccination effects on CD4 cells after COVID-19. Subsequent to roughly 9 days of culture, CD4+ T cells were isolated. These receptors' targets are unknown. The method was immunoSEQ multiplex PCR; TCRdb's version includes in-frame clones alone and lacks a portion of them. The repertoire holds tens of thousands of clones, with approximately 71% as singletons. The input for sequencing was CD4+ T cells from PBMCs cultured without peptide, taken before COVID-19 vaccination. All receptors come from a human donor who received a COVID-19 vaccine.

The chain uses TRBV10-3 and TRBJ1-2, with D maybe TRBD1 (6 bases). The V gene lost 3 bases and the J gene lost 5 bases, with 7 bases spanning the gap. Looked up from germline, CDR1 is ENHRY and CDR2 is SYGVKD. The CDR3 spans 12 residues. The DNA of the CDR3 is TGTGCCATCAGTGAAGGGGGGTATGGCTACACCTTC. It specifies CAISEGGYGYTF.

Sample share makes this clone medium-sized. The rearrangement joins TRBV5-1 to TRBJ2-7, with TRBD2 matching over 9 bases. V shed 4 bases, J shed 3 bases, and the junction held 14 bases outside the gene matches. CDR3 length: 17 residues. In germline, CDR1 is SGHRS, CDR2 YFSETQ. CDR3 sequence reads: CASSQDSYSGGLYEQYF. CDR3 sequence (DNA): TGCGCCAGCAGCCAAGACTCCTATAGCGGGGGCCTCTACGAGCAGTACTTC.

This sequence joins TRBV9 and TRBJ2-7; TRBD1 matches 7 bases. Trimming at V came to 4 bases and at J to 2 bases, leaving 12 bases not matched to a gene. In germline, CDR1 is SGDLS, CDR2 YYNGEE. The length of the CDR3 is 16 residues. The CDR3: CASSPSTRGTPYEQYF. Here the CDR3 DNA reads TGTGCCAGCAGCCCATCAACCAGGGGGACCCCCTACGAGCAGTACTTC.

The chain links TRBV7-8 to TRBJ1-1, with a tentative D call TRBD1 (5 bases). The CDR3 loop spans 15 amino acids. With 4 bases removed from V and 4 bases from J, the gap between germline ends came to 16 bases. CDR1 and CDR2 from the germline V gene are SGHVS and FQNEAQ. The CDR3 DNA follows: TGTGCCAGCAGCTGGGGGTTCGGTGTCGGCACTGAAGCTTTCTTT. Translation gives CASSWGFGVGTEAFF.

This clone was counted once. The rearrangement uses TRBV10-3 and TRBJ2-7, with D perhaps TRBD2 (6 bases). The germline V gene has CDR1 ENHRY and CDR2 SYGVKD. V was trimmed by 3 bases and J by 12 bases, leaving 24 bases between them. The CDR3 extends over 15 amino acids. The chain's CDR3 is CAISESRRENFITYF. CDR3 bases: TGTGCCATCAGTGAATCGCGGCGGGAAAATTTTATAACGTACTTC.

The V call is TRBV7-9, the J call TRBJ2-1, with TRBD2 matching 8 bases. Germline V CDR1 and CDR2: SEHNR, FQNEAQ (reference sequence). V lost 2 bases and J lost 4; bases outside the gene matches: 10. The CDR3 has 17 residues. The CDR3 region has the DNA TGTGCCAGCAGCTTAAATTCACTAGCGGCTCGATACAATGAGCAGTTCTTC. As protein: CASSLNSLAARYNEQFF. Combining the CDR3 with reference TRBV7-9 and TRBJ2-1 gives the whole variable domain DTGVSQNPRHKITKRGQNVTFRCDPISEHNRLYWYRQTLGQGPEFLTYFQNEAQLEKSRLLSDRFSAERPKGSFSTLEIQRTEQGDSAMYLCASSLNSLAARYNEQFFGPGTRLTVL.

The chain links TRBV5-1 to TRBJ2-5; 8 bases are shared with TRBD1. Per the germline V gene, CDR1 is SGHRS and CDR2 is YFSETQ. The CDR3 totals 15 residues. Trimming took 2 bases from V and 5 from J; bases not matched to a gene: 8. The CDR3 protein is CASSFGQGRGETQYF. In DNA form, the CDR3 reads TGCGCCAGCAGCTTCGGACAGGGAAGAGGGGAGACCCAGTACTTC.

This clone was detected a few times. The rearrangement uses TRBV4-1 and TRBJ2-7; TRBD2 matches at 14 bases. Germline V gene sequence: CDR1 MGHRA, CDR2 YSYEKL. The CDR3 totals 17 residues. Germline trimming cut 1 base from V and 2 bases from J; bases unmatched to any gene: 4. CDR3 in amino acids: CASSQGGLAGEAYEQYF. CDR3 DNA: TGCGCCAGCAGCCAAGGGGGACTAGCGGGAGAGGCCTACGAGCAGTACTTC.

V gene TRBV3-1 (or the pseudogene TRBV3-2) combines with J gene TRBJ1-1; D is undetermined. V was pared by 0 bases and J by 4 bases, with 9 bases between. The CDR3 covers 14 residues. CDR1 is LGHDT, CDR2 YNNKEL, per germline (reference sequence). CDR3 amino acids: CASSQDLQSTEAFF. CDR3 bases: TGTGCCAGCAGCCAAGATCTTCAGAGCACTGAAGCTTTCTTT.